This entry lists 7 T cell receptor beta chains sequenced from one sample in a study of response to subunit inactivated influenza vaccine. In TCRdb, the RT-PCR reads were re-called with MiXCR into one record per CDR3 protein. Of over 450,000 distinct CDR3 sequences in the sample, approximately 13% are singletons; the top ten hold around 13%. The input for sequencing was PBMCs from blood, taken about 40 days after vaccination. These receptors all stem from a man aged 50 or older who received an inactivated influenza vaccine.

The chain is built from TRBV2 and TRBJ2-5; 9 bases align to TRBD2. The CDR3 sequence is 16 residues long. The germline CDR1 and CDR2 sequences are SNHLY and FYNNEI. V dropped 4 bases and J dropped 0; count of bases not matched to a gene: 6. CDR3 loop: CASSVLSGGNQETQYF. The CDR3 nucleotides read TGTGCCAGCAGTGTCCTTAGCGGGGGCAACCAAGAGACCCAGTACTTC. Full variable domain (missing parts from reference TRBV2 and TRBJ2-5): EPEVTQTPSHQVTQMGQEVILRCVPISNHLYFYWYRQILGQKVEFLVSFYNNEISEKSEIFDDQFSVERPDGSNFTLKIRSTKLEDSAMYFCASSVLSGGNQETQYFGPGTRLLVL.

This rearrangement joins TRBV6-1 to TRBJ2-2; D is possibly TRBD1 (5 bases). Germline assignment: CDR1 MNHNS and CDR2 SASEGT. The CDR3 runs to 16 residues. V gave up 5 bases and J gave up 5 bases, with 18 bases separating them. CDR3 loop: CASSLRAQKGTGELFF. In nucleotides, the CDR3 is TGTGCCAGCAGTCTCAGGGCTCAAAAGGGGACCGGGGAGCTGTTTTTT.

Only a few counts were recorded for this clonotype. The rearrangement uses TRBV10-1 and TRBJ1-2; D uncertain. This CDR3 has 15 amino acids. Germline CDR1 reads WNHNN; CDR2 reads SYGVQD (reference sequence). Trimming cost V 5 bases and J 5 bases, with 18 bases left between them. Here the CDR3 reads CASSPARDLEYGYTF. DNA of the CDR3: TGCGCCAGCAGTCCCGCTCGAGATTTAGAATATGGCTACACCTTC.

V is TRBV12-3 or TRBV12-4 and J is TRBJ2-7, with 12 positions matching TRBD2. V trimming: 5 bases; J trimming: 4 bases; junction bases outside the gene matches: 12. The CDR3 sequence is 17 residues long. The CDR3 nucleotides are TGTGCCAGCAGTCTTTGGCCAACTAGCGGGAGGATGTACGAGCAGTACTTC. It is translated as CASSLWPTSGRMYEQYF.

V usage is TRBV11-2 and J usage is TRBJ2-4; perhaps TRBD1 as D (6 bases). Trimming removed 1 base at V and 2 bases at J, with 24 bases between. The CDR3 is 20 residues long. Germline loops: CDR1 SGHAT, CDR2 FQNNGV. This chain's CDR3 is CASSLGVGRGTPLTKNIQYF. The DNA for the CDR3 is TGTGCCAGCAGCTTAGGAGTCGGCAGGGGAACCCCTCTAACCAAAAACATTCAGTACTTC.

This clonotype was seen ten or more times. This chain links TRBV2 with TRBJ2-3; D gene uncertain. Trimming took 2 bases from V and 3 from J, leaving 9 bases between them. Germline assignment: CDR1 SNHLY and CDR2 FYNNEI. This CDR3 has 14 amino acids. In DNA, the CDR3 is TGTGCCAGCAGTGAATTCCCTGGGACAGATACGCAGTATTTT. This sequence encodes CASSEFPGTDTQYF.

This clonotype was seen more than once but under ten times. The chain has TRBV20-1 and TRBJ1-6; the D is unclear. CDR1 and CDR2 from the germline V gene are DFQATT and SNEGSKA (reference sequence). V gave up 6 bases and J gave up 6 bases, with 15 bases separating them. The CDR3 is 14 residues long. The CDR3 sequence: CSADPGSSNSPLHF. The CDR3 nucleotides are TGCAGTGCAGACCCGGGGAGTTCTAATTCACCCCTCCACTTT.